The clone carrying this T cell receptor beta chain was found a few times. The assay was immunoSEQ multiplex PCR, and TCRdb's table has in-frame clones only and misses some. The top ten clones hold about 2.2% of a sample with over 150,000 clones, around 84% of them seen once. The CDR3 extends over 14 amino acids. The V gene lost 8 bases and the J gene lost 6 bases, with 17 bases spanning the gap. The V gene's germline CDR1 is SNHLY and CDR2 FYNNEI. These data originate in a study of cytomegalovirus exposure and HLA in healthy donors. The source of this sequence is a human donor in good health. The rearrangement uses TRBV2 and TRBJ1-5; weak D call: TRBD1 (5 bases). Sequenced sample: PBMCs. CDR3 residues: CASGGDMASQPQHF. In DNA form, the CDR3 reads TGTGCCAGCGGGGGGGATATGGCTAGTCAGCCCCAGCATTTT.